One and the same sample provided the 21 T cell receptor beta chains below, sequenced in a study of shared T cell receptors in the human thymus. TCRdb keeps only in-frame clones here, not all; method: immunoSEQ multiplex PCR. The sample shows a few hundred thousand clones, over 90% of them seen only once. What was sequenced was thymocytes. The receptors stem from a human donor.

V is TRBV20-1 and J is TRBJ2-7, with no clear D. The CDR3 is made up of 10 amino acids. The ends were cut back, 8 bases at V and 6 bases at J, with 11 bases in the middle. Germline lookup yields CDR1 DFQATT and CDR2 SNEGSKA (reference sequence). The CDR3 spells CSPGTGEQYF. Written as DNA, the CDR3 is TGCAGTCCCGGAACGGGCGAGCAGTACTTC.

The chain is built from TRBV7-6 and TRBJ2-2; tentatively, D is TRBD1 (5 bases). Germline lookup yields CDR1 SGHVS and CDR2 FNYEAQ. The length of the CDR3 is 17 residues. Trimming stripped 4 bases from V and 2 bases from J, with 17 bases between. CDR3 sequence reads: CASSSLTTEVNTGELFF. In nucleotides, the CDR3 is TGTGCCAGCAGCTCCCTCACGACAGAAGTTAACACCGGGGAGCTGTTTTTT. Supplemented by reference TRBV7-6 and TRBJ2-2, the full variable domain reads GAGVSQSPRYKVTKRGQDVALRCDPISGHVSLYWYRQALGQGPEFLTYFNYEAQQDKSGLPNDRFSAERPEGSISTLTIQRTEQRDSAMYRCASSSLTTEVNTGELFFGEGSRLTVL.

The chain couples TRBV6-4 to TRBJ2-2, with 10 bases fitting TRBD2. Germline-derived CDR1 and CDR2 are MRHNA and SNTAGT. V lost 3 bases to trimming and J lost 8 bases; unmatched junction nucleotides: 12. The CDR3 is 17 amino acids. As DNA, the CDR3 is TGTGCCAGCAGTGATTCCCCCCTAGCGGGAGATAAGGGGGAGCTGTTTTTT. Protein: CASSDSPLAGDKGELFF.

V usage is TRBV27 and J usage is TRBJ2-7; tentatively, D is TRBD2 (6 bases). V shed 0 bases and J shed 3 bases, with 9 bases lying between them. Germline CDR1 and CDR2: MNHEY and SMNVEV (reference sequence). The length of the CDR3 is 14 residues. CDR3 region: CASSLSGLSYEQYF. The CDR3 DNA sequence: TGTGCCAGCAGTTTATCGGGACTGAGCTACGAGCAGTACTTC.

For the CDR3, the DNA is TGTGCCAGCAGTTTTCCGCTTACTAGCGGGATGGGGGCAGATACGCAGTATTTT. This encodes CASSFPLTSGMGADTQYF. The chain recombines TRBV28 with TRBJ2-3; 10 bases line up with TRBD2. The CDR3 extends over 18 amino acids. The J segment lost 4 bases and the V segment lost 3 bases, leaving 13 bases of the junction unmatched. Germline CDR1 MDHEN, CDR2 SYDVKM.

This clone was picked up a small number of times. The V gene is TRBV21-1, the J gene TRBJ2-7; TRBD2 was called by the table and not checked on the DNA. TRBV21-1 is labeled a pseudogene. CDR3 length: 16 residues. Here the CDR3 DNA reads TGTGCCAGCAGCAAAGGCCCGCCTAGCGGGAGTTACGAGCAGTACTTC. The encoded protein is CASSKGPPSGSYEQYF.

This chain uses TRBV6-5 with TRBJ2-3; TRBD2 matches at 7 bases. The CDR3 extends over 14 amino acids. CDR1 is MNHEY, CDR2 SVGAGI, per germline. V lost 6 bases to trimming and J lost 3 bases; unmatched junction nucleotides: 6. The CDR3 protein is CASSPVGGTDTQYF. CDR3 coding DNA: TGTGCCAGCAGCCCCGTGGGGGGGACAGATACGCAGTATTTT.

This rearrangement joins TRBV14 to TRBJ2-1, with D unresolved. The CDR3 sequence is 11 residues long. Between the trimmed V and J ends, which lost 4 bases and 9 bases, there was a span of 7 bases. Germline V gene lookup returns CDR1 SGHDN and CDR2 FVKESK. In nucleotides, the CDR3 is TGTGCCAGCAGCCGTCTAGGTGAGCAGTTCTTC. This codes for CASSRLGEQFF.

The V gene is TRBV27, the J gene TRBJ1-3; no clear D. From germline, CDR1 is MNHEY and CDR2 SMNVEV (reference sequence). V lost 6 bases and J 4 bases, leaving 7 bases between the germline ends. This CDR3 has 12 amino acids. CDR3 sequence reads: CASSQEGNTIYF. The CDR3 DNA reads TGTGCCAGCAGCCAAGAGGGAAACACCATATATTTT.

The V call is TRBV6-4, the J call TRBJ2-1; TRBD2 matches 7 bases. Unmatched junction bases numbered 8, after V lost 6 bases and J lost 0 bases. The CDR3 runs 16 residues. Germline values: CDR1 MRHNA, CDR2 SNTAGT. CDR3 sequence: CASSILAGCSYNEQFF. CDR3 DNA: TGTGCCAGCAGCATTTTAGCGGGTTGCTCCTACAATGAGCAGTTCTTC.

The chain carries TRBV6-6 and TRBJ2-7; D ambiguous. In germline, CDR1 is MNHNY, CDR2 SVGAGI (reference sequence). The CDR3 spans 11 residues. Trimming stripped 6 bases from V and 4 bases from J, with 7 bases between. The CDR3 bases are TGTGCCAGCAGCCGAGGTTACGAGCAGTACTTC. Its protein is CASSRGYEQYF.

The chain links TRBV11-2 to TRBJ2-1, with 10 bases that match TRBD2. V lost 1 base and J lost 6; bases outside the gene matches: 9. Germline loops: CDR1 SGHAT, CDR2 FQNNGV. The CDR3 is made up of 17 amino acids. Written as DNA, the CDR3 is TGTGCCAGCAGCTTAGCTAGCGGGAGAGGTCCAGGCAATGAGCAGTTCTTC. This encodes CASSLASGRGPGNEQFF.

The V gene is TRBV15, the J gene TRBJ1-1; TRBD1 agrees at 10 bases. Germline-derived CDR1 and CDR2 are LNHNV and YYDKDF (reference sequence). This CDR3 has 18 residues. The V segment lost 0 bases and the J segment 4 bases; nucleotides outside the gene matches: 11. The CDR3 sequence: CATSRDRDRGGLGTEAFF. The CDR3 nucleotides read TGTGCCACCAGCAGAGATAGGGACAGGGGTGGACTTGGCACTGAAGCTTTCTTT. Based on the CDR3 plus reference TRBV15 and TRBJ1-1, the full variable domain is DAMVIQNPRYQVTQFGKPVTLSCSQTLNHNVMYWYQQKSSQAPKLLFHYYDKDFNNEADTPDNFQSRRPNTSFCFLDIRSPGLGDTAMYLCATSRDRDRGGLGTEAFFGQGTRLTVV.

The gene calls are TRBV19 and TRBJ1-2; 7 positions agree with TRBD1. V lost 3 bases and J lost 0; bases outside the gene matches: 4. The CDR3 length is 15 residues. Germline values: CDR1 LNHDA, CDR2 SQIVND (reference sequence). CDR3 sequence reads: CASSISGTANYGYTF. In DNA form, the CDR3 reads TGTGCCAGTAGTATCTCCGGGACAGCTAACTATGGCTACACCTTC.

J is TRBJ1-2 and V is TRBV6-4; no reliable D call. Trimming cost V 0 bases and J 4 bases, with 6 bases left between them. The CDR3 sequence is 13 residues long. From germline, CDR1 is MRHNA and CDR2 SNTAGT. CDR3 nucleotide sequence: TGTGCCAGCAGTGACTCTCACATCTATGGCTACACCTTC. Protein product: CASSDSHIYGYTF.

This chain links TRBV9 with TRBJ2-1; 9 positions agree with TRBD2. V shed 4 bases and J 8 bases; nucleotides not matched to a gene: 19. This CDR3 spans 18 amino acids. Germline CDR1 SGDLS, CDR2 YYNGEE. The CDR3, as DNA: TGTGCCAGCAGCCCACCCCCTGGGGGACTAGCATTTTTAGATGAGCAGTTCTTC. Translating gives CASSPPPGGLAFLDEQFF. Drawing the rest from reference TRBV9 and TRBJ2-1, the complete variable domain is DSGVTQTPKHLITATGQRVTLRCSPRSGDLSVYWYQQSLDQGLQFLIQYYNGEERAKGNILERFSAQQFPDLHSELNLSSLELGDSALYFCASSPPPGGLAFLDEQFFGPGTRLTVL.

This chain connects TRBV19 to TRBJ1-5; D call uncertain. V lost 1 base, J lost 3 bases, and 10 bases lay in between. The CDR3 runs 15 residues. Germline V gene lookup returns CDR1 LNHDA and CDR2 SQIVND (reference sequence). The CDR3 reads CASSIGYITNQPQHF. The CDR3 DNA reads TGTGCCAGTAGTATAGGATATATTACCAATCAGCCCCAGCATTTT.

The chain joins TRBV6-5 to TRBJ2-1; D possibly corresponds to TRBD1 (5 bases). CDR1 and CDR2 from the germline V gene are MNHEY and SVGAGI. The germline V and J ends were trimmed by 4 bases and 9 bases, with 13 bases remaining between them. CDR3 length equals 13 residues. CDR3 sequence: CASSSPFGAEQFF. For the CDR3, the DNA is TGTGCCAGCAGTTCCCCGTTTGGGGCTGAGCAGTTCTTC.

J is TRBJ2-1 and V is TRBV7-9; tentatively, D is TRBD2 (6 bases). The V end lost 5 bases, the J end lost 6 bases, and 23 bases lay between the germline ends. Germline CDR1 reads SEHNR; CDR2 reads FQNEAQ (reference sequence). The CDR3 is made up of 17 amino acids. The CDR3 loop is CASSPGNPLSGLNEQFF. The CDR3 nucleotides read TGTGCCAGCAGCCCGGGGAATCCGCTTAGCGGACTCAATGAGCAGTTCTTC.

The chain links TRBV2 to TRBJ1-1; 7 nucleotides agree with TRBD1. The germline V gene encodes CDR1 SNHLY and CDR2 FYNNEI. Trimming at V came to 7 bases and at J to 4 bases, leaving 6 bases not matched to a gene. The CDR3 spans 13 residues. The CDR3 coding sequence is TGTGCCAGCACCGCAGGGGGGGGCACTGAAGCTTTCTTT. It yields the protein CASTAGGGTEAFF.

The V and J genes are TRBV5-1 and TRBJ2-1; TRBD2 aligns across 14 bases. Germline loops: CDR1 SGHRS, CDR2 YFSETQ. The J segment lost 5 bases and the V segment lost 0 bases, leaving 13 bases of the junction unmatched. The CDR3 length is 20 residues. CDR3 in amino acids: CASSLGDRGLAGALDNEQFF. The DNA for the CDR3 is TGCGCCAGCAGCTTGGGGGACAGGGGACTAGCGGGAGCCCTTGACAATGAGCAGTTCTTC.